Listed below are T cell receptor beta chains from one sample, sequenced in a study of response to subunit inactivated influenza vaccine. TCRdb itself ran the RT-PCR reads through MiXCR, one entry per CDR3 protein. The sample consists of about 700,000 distinct CDR3 sequences, 15% to 18% of them appearing once. The sequencing used PBMCs from blood, collected 11 to 12 days after vaccination. These TCRs come from a middle-aged man who received an inactivated influenza vaccine. The CDR3 runs from the conserved cysteine through the conserved F or W. The order of the fields is V gene, clone size, J gene, D gene, CDR3 DNA, CDR3 protein. D genes are given only for firm matches. Clone size is shown for a subset of rows, as once, few, many or a class of expanded clone.

>TRBV7-2|-|TRBJ2-1|-
TGTGCCAGCAGTCGACGGGAATCCTACAATGAGCAGTTCTTC
CASSRRESYNEQFF
>TRBV10-3|-|TRBJ2-1|TRBD2
TGTGCCATCAGAGATCTAGCGGGGGGCCACAATGAGCAGTTCTTC
CAIRDLAGGHNEQFF
>TRBV4-3|few|TRBJ1-2|-
TGCGCCAGCAGCCACCTAACTCCCTTGGGGGTCGGCTACACCTTC
CASSHLTPLGVGYTF
>TRBV12-3/TRBV12-4|few|TRBJ2-2|TRBD1
TGTGCCAGCAGTCATCGTACAGGGGCCACCGGGGAGCTGTTTTTT
CASSHRTGATGELFF
>TRBV20-1|few|TRBJ1-2|-
TGCAGTGCTAGGAACAGCCTTGGCTACACCTTC
CSARNSLGYTF
>TRBV29-1|-|TRBJ2-3|TRBD2
TGCAGCATCGGGACTAGCGGGGGGGATCGAGATACGCAGTATTTT
CSIGTSGGDRDTQYF
>TRBV6-2/TRBV6-3|few|TRBJ1-3|-
TGTGCCAGCAGTTACTCCATAGACCGGGCCATCTCTGGAAACACCATATATTTT
CASSYSIDRAISGNTIYF
>TRBV10-3|many|TRBJ2-7|-
TGTGCCATCAGTTGGGGTCTCCGGGACGGCTACGAGCAGTACTTC
CAISWGLRDGYEQYF
>TRBV5-1|-|TRBJ2-1|TRBD1
TGCGCCAGCCGATCGGGACAGGGAAATTACAATGAGCAGTTCTTC
CASRSGQGNYNEQFF
>TRBV10-3|once|TRBJ2-4|TRBD1
TGTGCCATCAGTGAAAGGGGGCTTCGGAGCAAAAACATTCAGTACTTC
CAISERGLRSKNIQYF
>TRBV20-1|-|TRBJ1-4|-
TGCAGTGCTAGAGATTCAAGAGGTCTTAATGAAAAACTGTTTTTT
CSARDSRGLNEKLFF